This TCR beta chain derives from a study of blood T cell repertoires in COVID-19. Background on the study: Italy, Spain and the United States were the sources of the convalescent and acute COVID-19 samples. T cells, B-cell-depleted T cells, or PBMCs provided the cDNA or gDNA that served as material.

Germline values: CDR1 SGHKS, CDR2 YYEKEE (reference sequence). V was shortened by 1 base and J by 6 bases, with 7 bases between the two germline ends. This CDR3 has 12 amino acids. Per the original data handling: By means of reference gene primer amplification, nucleated cell counts were estimated. The method was immunoSEQ multiplex PCR; TCRdb's version includes in-frame clones alone and lacks a portion of them. V, J and clone size reflect that table, while D and trimming were determined from the DNA. The repertoire consists of tens of thousands of clones, with 75% to 90% occurring once and the leading ten covering approximately 20%. Those enrolled in Seattle joined during active infection and were followed longitudinally afterward.

This chain uses TRBV5-5 with TRBJ1-2; unclear D gene. The sequence was collected from a woman of 80 years or more with COVID-19, enrolled during active disease. The specimen sequenced was peripheral blood. The CDR3 coding sequence is TGTGCCAGCAGCTTGTTCGGTAATGGCTACACCTTC. Translation: CASSLFGNGYTF.